Listed here are 16 T cell receptor beta chains from one sample, sequenced in a study of cytomegalovirus exposure and HLA in healthy donors. Primers for the PCR totalled 60 Vbeta and 13 Jbeta. Assay used: immunoSEQ multiplex PCR; TCRdb lists only in-frame clones, some missing. In the table there are 150,000 to 180,000 clones, 79% of which are singletons. The sequenced material came from PBMCs. The receptors derive from a man aged 30-40 years in good health and CMV-seropositive.

The chain has TRBV5-4 and TRBJ1-2; D remains unclear. Trimming removed 4 bases at V and 7 bases at J, with 11 bases between. The CDR3 loop spans 12 amino acids. Germline lookup yields CDR1 SGHNT and CDR2 YYREEE (reference sequence). The CDR3 loop is CASSPSGVGYTF. Written as DNA, the CDR3 is TGTGCCAGCAGCCCATCGGGTGTTGGCTACACCTTC.

The chain employs TRBV11-2 and TRBJ2-7, with TRBD2 matching 8 bases. CDR1 is SGHAT and CDR2 is FQNNGV in the germline V gene. J was trimmed by 0 bases and V by 0 bases; bases with no gene match: 10. The CDR3 length is 18 residues. CDR3 sequence: CASSLEAGLGRSSYEQYF. CDR3 DNA sequence: TGTGCCAGCAGCTTAGAAGCGGGACTAGGTAGATCCTCCTACGAGCAGTACTTC.

The rearrangement joins TRBV7-9 to TRBJ2-7, with 7 bases aligning to TRBD1. Germline V gene sequence: CDR1 SEHNR, CDR2 FQNEAQ (reference sequence). The V and J ends lost 5 bases and 6 bases, in that order; junction bases with no gene match: 10. This CDR3 is 14 amino acids long. Written as DNA, the CDR3 is TGTGCCAGCAGCCAAGGGCAGAGGGGGCTCGAGCAGTACTTC. It translates to CASSQGQRGLEQYF.

The chain recombines TRBV15 with TRBJ1-1; D not resolved. V gave up 0 bases and J gave up 1 base, with 15 bases separating them. The CDR3 spans 17 residues. In germline, CDR1 is LNHNV, CDR2 YYDKDF (reference sequence). Here the CDR3 reads CATSRDSRRGKNTEAFF. The CDR3 region has the DNA TGTGCCACCAGCAGAGATTCCCGACGGGGAAAGAACACTGAAGCTTTCTTT.

The chain uses TRBV7-9 and TRBJ1-2; tentative D call: TRBD1 (6 bases). V lost 4 bases to trimming and J lost 6 bases, with 18 bases between them. From germline, CDR1 is SEHNR and CDR2 FQNEAQ (reference sequence). This CDR3 contains 15 residues. This CDR3 reads CASSSPSGVPHGYTF. The DNA of the CDR3 is TGTGCCAGCAGCTCCCCATCAGGGGTCCCCCATGGCTACACCTTC. Full variable domain (missing parts from reference TRBV7-9 and TRBJ1-2): DTGVSQNPRHKITKRGQNVTFRCDPISEHNRLYWYRQTLGQGPEFLTYFQNEAQLEKSRLLSDRFSAERPKGSFSTLEIQRTEQGDSAMYLCASSSPSGVPHGYTFGSGTRLTVV.

The J gene is TRBJ1-3, the V gene TRBV12-5, with 7 nucleotides matching TRBD1. Germline values: CDR1 LGHNT, CDR2 FRNRAP. The CDR3 has 15 residues. V lost 2 bases, J lost 2 bases, and 3 bases stayed unmatched. CDR3 nucleotides: TGTGCTAGTGGTTTGAGGCAGGGGGCTGGAAACACCATATATTTT. This encodes CASGLRQGAGNTIYF.

As DNA, the CDR3 is TGTGCCAGCACCCTTGGCGGGGGAGACGGCTACACCTTC. This translates into CASTLGGGDGYTF. The chain carries TRBV11-2 and TRBJ1-2; D is possibly TRBD1 (5 bases). Germline values: CDR1 SGHAT, CDR2 FQNNGV. CDR3 size: 13 residues. V gave up 7 bases and J gave up 8 bases, with 17 bases separating them.

The gene calls are TRBV9 and TRBJ1-1; unclear D gene. With 4 bases removed from V and 1 base from J, the gap between germline ends came to 20 bases. The CDR3 sequence is 17 residues long. The V gene's germline CDR1 is SGDLS and CDR2 YYNGEE. The CDR3 DNA follows: TGTGCCAGCAGCCCCAGAGGGTACCTGATGAGGAACACTGAAGCTTTCTTT. As protein: CASSPRGYLMRNTEAFF.

This chain connects TRBV19 to TRBJ1-3, with TRBD1 identical over 7 bases. The germline V gene has CDR1 LNHDA and CDR2 SQIVND (reference sequence). This CDR3 is built from 17 residues. After removal of 6 bases from V and 0 bases from J, the junction contained 11 bases not matched to a gene. The CDR3 DNA reads TGTGCCAGTAGCTTCCTTGCAGACAGGGCCTCTGGAAACACCATATATTTT. Residues: CASSFLADRASGNTIYF.

The chain carries TRBV5-5 and TRBJ1-1; D is ambiguous. The CDR3 extends over 15 amino acids. V shed 4 bases and J shed 2 bases, with 15 bases lying between them. From germline, CDR1 is SGHKS and CDR2 YYEKEE (reference sequence). The CDR3 region has the DNA TGTGCCAGCAGCACGGTAGCGGGGTCCAACACTGAAGCTTTCTTT. Its translation is CASSTVAGSNTEAFF.

The genes are TRBV15 and TRBJ2-7, with D possibly matching TRBD2 (5 bases). Trimming shortened V by 5 bases and J by 0 bases, and 11 bases separated the two germline ends. Per germline, CDR1 LNHNV and CDR2 YYDKDF (reference sequence). The CDR3 runs to 14 residues. This chain's CDR3 is CATSARRVSYEQYF. In DNA form, the CDR3 reads TGTGCCACCAGCGCCCGGCGGGTCTCCTACGAGCAGTACTTC.

This clone has a single count. The genes are TRBV19 and TRBJ1-4; possible D gene TRBD1, 5 bases. Trimming pared 4 bases from V and 15 bases from J, leaving 21 bases between. Germline V gene data show CDR1 as LNHDA and CDR2 as SQIVND (reference sequence). This CDR3 comprises 14 residues. CDR3 sequence: CASSTAGFDPRVFF. CDR3 nucleotides: TGTGCCAGTAGTACGGCAGGCTTTGACCCCAGGGTGTTTTTT. The variable domain in full, completed from reference TRBV19 and TRBJ1-4, reads DGGITQSPKYLFRKEGQNVTLSCEQNLNHDAMYWYRQDPGQGLRLIYYSQIVNDFQKGDIAEGYSVSREKKESFPLTVTSAQKNPTAFYLCASSTAGFDPRVFFGSGTQLSVL.

Only a few counts were recorded for this clone. V is TRBV9 and J is TRBJ1-5; TRBD1 might be the D (6 bases). The germline V gene has CDR1 SGDLS and CDR2 YYNGEE. CDR3 length: 15 residues. Trimming removed 4 bases from V and 1 base from J, with 12 bases in between. This chain's CDR3 is CASSSQGGSNQPQHF. As DNA, the CDR3 is TGTGCCAGCAGCTCACAGGGAGGGAGCAATCAGCCCCAGCATTTT.

The CDR3 reads CASSLDGGNTDTQYF. The CDR3 DNA sequence: TGTGCCAGCAGCTTAGACGGGGGTAACACAGATACGCAGTATTTT. The chain employs TRBV7-2 and TRBJ2-3; TRBD2 is a possible D gene (6 bases). The CDR3 contains 15 residues. V lost 1 base, J lost 2 bases, and 10 bases lay in between. From germline, CDR1 is SGHTA and CDR2 FQGNSA.

DNA for the CDR3: TGTGCCAGCAGCTTAGGACAGGGATTCTATGGCTACACCTTC. This encodes CASSLGQGFYGYTF. The J gene is TRBJ1-2, the V gene TRBV7-9, with 7 nucleotides matching TRBD1. In germline, CDR1 is SEHNR, CDR2 FQNEAQ (reference sequence). The CDR3 length is 14 residues. V was pared by 1 base and J by 4 bases, with 3 bases of the junction left unmatched. Supplemented by reference TRBV7-9 and TRBJ1-2, the full variable domain reads DTGVSQNPRHKITKRGQNVTFRCDPISEHNRLYWYRQTLGQGPEFLTYFQNEAQLEKSRLLSDRFSAERPKGSFSTLEIQRTEQGDSAMYLCASSLGQGFYGYTFGSGTRLTVV.

The CDR3 loop reads CASSFLGQIQETQYF. CDR3 sequence (DNA): TGCGCCAGCAGCTTCCTTGGACAGATTCAAGAGACCCAGTACTTC. This chain connects TRBV5-1 to TRBJ2-5; tentatively, D is TRBD1 (6 bases). Germline CDR1 SGHRS, CDR2 YFSETQ. The length of the CDR3 is 15 residues. Trimming shortened V by 2 bases and J by 2 bases, and 13 bases separated the two germline ends.